The 3 T cell receptor beta chains given below trace back to one sample, sequenced in a study of blood T cell repertoires in COVID-19. Repertoires were generated with immunoSEQ multiplex PCR, while TCRdb's copy carries only in-frame clones and drops some. The sample lists about 170,000 clones, approximately 86% occurring once. What was sequenced was peripheral blood. The receptors stem from a man in his sixties or seventies with acute or convalescent COVID-19.

This clone was observed a single time. The chain employs TRBV28 and TRBJ2-6; the match to TRBD1 covers 11 bases. The CDR3 contains 17 residues. Germline V gives CDR1 MDHEN, CDR2 SYDVKM. V lost 5 bases and J lost 3; bases outside the gene matches: 6. CDR3 DNA sequence: TGTGCCAGCAGTGTGGACAGGGGGCTTGGTGGGGCCAACGTCCTGACTTTC. Protein product: CASSVDRGLGGANVLTF. The variable domain in full, completed from reference TRBV28 and TRBJ2-6, reads DVKVTQSSRYLVKRTGEKVFLECVQDMDHENMFWYRQDPGLGLRLIYFSYDVKMKEKGDIPEGYSVSREKKERFSLILESASTNQTSMYLCASSVDRGLGGANVLTFGAGSRLTVL.

V usage is TRBV19 and J usage is TRBJ2-1; possibly TRBD1 for D (6 bases). Germline CDR1 is LNHDA and CDR2 is SQIVND (reference sequence). There are 14 residues in the CDR3. Trimming cost V 5 bases and J 8 bases, with 16 bases left between them. The CDR3 loop is CASSVRQDRDEQFF. The CDR3 bases are TGTGCCAGTAGTGTCAGACAGGATCGAGATGAGCAGTTCTTC.

This clone was detected once. Other nucleotide sequences from this sample produce the same CDR3. The gene calls are TRBV28 and TRBJ1-6, with D tentatively TRBD1 (6 bases). This CDR3 region has 14 residues. Germline CDR1 and CDR2: MDHEN and SYDVKM. V lost 2 bases and J lost 7, with 9 bases in between. Here the CDR3 DNA reads TGTGCCAGCAGTTTAACAGGGCGAAATTCACCCCTCCACTTT. Its protein is CASSLTGRNSPLHF.